This T cell receptor (beta chain) was found in a study of cytomegalovirus exposure and HLA in healthy donors. The PCR contained 60 Vbeta and 13 Jbeta primers. The table came from immunoSEQ multiplex PCR; TCRdb's copy has only in-frame clones and leaves some out. The data include about 130,000 clones; the top ten clones carry more than 0.9%. Remarks on this clone: Its antigen remains unidentified. This CDR3 is also generated by other DNA sequences in the sample.

Notes on the study in general: Across donors, most TCRs were seen rarely, yet some public ones were widespread. Researchers catalogued under 200 TCR beta chains as cytomegalovirus-associated. A later analysis showed that HLA-associated TCR beta chains had undergone more clonal expansion than equally common others. About 87% or about 30% of the time was how often most TCR beta V segments were productive, according to an earlier analysis.

This CDR3 spans 11 amino acids. V was trimmed by 6 bases and J by 7 bases, leaving 12 bases between them. The V gene's germline CDR1 is GTSNPN and CDR2 SVGIG (reference sequence). The sequence was obtained from a man aged 18 to 35 in good health and CMV-seronegative. This sequence joins TRBV30 and TRBJ2-5, with D perhaps TRBD2 (6 bases). The sequencing input was PBMCs. The CDR3 region has the DNA TGTGCCTGCTCACTGGGGGGGACCCAGTACTTC. Protein: CACSLGGTQYF.